This TCR beta chain stems from a study of blood T cell dynamics during melanoma immunotherapy. General observations from the study: Clones driving repertoire changes may be melanoma-specific or general immune activation.

The CDR3 has 15 amino acids. V was cut by 10 bases and J by 3 bases, with 19 bases left in between. From germline, CDR1 is WSHSY and CDR2 SAAADI. DNA loading was fixed at 350 to 450 ng for all bulk PBMC samples. TCRdb's copy holds only in-frame clones and misses some; the assay was immunoSEQ multiplex PCR. The top ten clones hold 1.2% of a sample with about 8,500 clones, around 84% of them seen once. Regarding time point: pre-treatment baseline. Disease control meant complete response, partial response or stable disease at 12 weeks. Patients with prior systemic cancer treatment, concomitant immunosuppressants, or other active malignancies were excluded. Comments on this clone: Its antigen is undetermined.

This TCR was recovered from a human donor with melanoma. Material: blood, obtained from a patient treated with checkpoint blockade. The rearrangement links TRBV10-2 to TRBJ2-1, with D perhaps matching TRBD1 or TRBD2 (5 bases each). In nucleotides, the CDR3 is TGCGCCACCAGGGACCCTGTGATTAGCTACAATGAGCAGTTCTTC. The encoded protein is CATRDPVISYNEQFF.